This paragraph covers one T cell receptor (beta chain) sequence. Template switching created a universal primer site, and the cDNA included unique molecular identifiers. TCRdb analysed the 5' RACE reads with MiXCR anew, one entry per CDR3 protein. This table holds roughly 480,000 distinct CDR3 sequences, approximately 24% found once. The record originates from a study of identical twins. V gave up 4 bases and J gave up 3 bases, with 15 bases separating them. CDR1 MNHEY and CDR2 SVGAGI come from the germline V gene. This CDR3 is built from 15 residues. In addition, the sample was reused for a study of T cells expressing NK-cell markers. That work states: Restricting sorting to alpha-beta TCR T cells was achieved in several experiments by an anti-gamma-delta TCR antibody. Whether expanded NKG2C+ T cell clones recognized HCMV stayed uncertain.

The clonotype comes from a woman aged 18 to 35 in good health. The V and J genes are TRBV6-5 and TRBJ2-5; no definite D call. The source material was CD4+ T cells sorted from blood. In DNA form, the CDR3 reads TGTGCCAGCAGTTGGTTGGGTGGGCTCGAAGAGACCCAGTACTTC. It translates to CASSWLGGLEETQYF.